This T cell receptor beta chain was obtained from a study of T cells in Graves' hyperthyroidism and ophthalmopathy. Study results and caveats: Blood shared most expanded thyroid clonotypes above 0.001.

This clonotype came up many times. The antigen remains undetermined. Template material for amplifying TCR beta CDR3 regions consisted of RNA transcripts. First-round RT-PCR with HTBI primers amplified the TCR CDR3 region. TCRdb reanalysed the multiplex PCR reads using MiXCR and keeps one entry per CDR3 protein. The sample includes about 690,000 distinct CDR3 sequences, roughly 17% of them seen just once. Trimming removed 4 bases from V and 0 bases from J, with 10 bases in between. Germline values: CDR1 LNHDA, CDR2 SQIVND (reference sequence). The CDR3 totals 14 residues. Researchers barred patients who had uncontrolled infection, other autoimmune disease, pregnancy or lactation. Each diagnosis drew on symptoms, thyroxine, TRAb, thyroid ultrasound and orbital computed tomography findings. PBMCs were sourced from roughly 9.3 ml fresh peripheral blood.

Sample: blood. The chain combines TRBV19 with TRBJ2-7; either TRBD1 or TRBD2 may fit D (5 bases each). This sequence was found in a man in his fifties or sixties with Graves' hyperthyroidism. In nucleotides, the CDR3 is TGTGCCAGTAGTACTCGGGACGGCTCCTACGAGCAGTACTTC. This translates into CASSTRDGSYEQYF.